Listed here is a single T cell receptor (beta chain). Its antigen is as yet unknown. This CDR3 has 13 residues. The V end was cut by 6 bases, the J end by 7 bases, with 15 bases between. Germline loops: CDR1 MNHNS, CDR2 SASEGT. A mixed TRB-A/B primer pool amplified rearranged TRB by multiplex touch-down PCR. TCRdb analysed the multiplex PCR reads with MiXCR anew, one entry per CDR3 protein. This table holds about 9,200 distinct CDR3 sequences, about 35% found once. The template was genomic DNA from peripheral blood, not RNA. The entry originates in a study of T cell repertoires in aging, cancer and after chemotherapy. Broader study findings: Loss of evenness, beyond lost richness, contributed to age-related TCR diversity decline in cancer patients. No conclusions about immunological memory after chemotherapy can be drawn from the repertoire data.

The sequencing sample was made of blood. This sequence joins TRBV6-1 and TRBJ1-2; TRBD1 is a possible D gene (6 bases). The TCR was taken from a human donor in good health. CDR3 sequence reads: CASRTTGPGGYTF. The CDR3 DNA sequence: TGTGCCAGCAGAACCACAGGGCCGGGTGGCTACACCTTC.